This TCR beta chain was sequenced for a study of cytomegalovirus exposure and HLA in healthy donors. The PCR had 60 Vbeta and 13 Jbeta primers. TCRdb's table, derived via immunoSEQ multiplex PCR, lists solely in-frame clones and lacks some. This sample has about 190,000 clones; approximately 80% occur once, and the top ten carry roughly 15%. The CDR3 is 16 amino acids. The germline CDR1 and CDR2 sequences are PRHDT and FYEKMQ (reference sequence). Trimming took 5 bases from V and 1 from J; bases not matched to a gene: 5. Sequencing used PBMCs. The chain has TRBV13 and TRBJ2-3; 11 nucleotides line up with TRBD2. The clonotype originates from a woman younger than 45 in good health and CMV-seropositive. CDR3 loop: CASSLTSGSGTDTQYF. The CDR3 nucleotides are TGTGCCAGCAGCCTAACTAGCGGGAGTGGCACAGATACGCAGTATTTT.